This passage covers 6 T cell receptor beta chains from one sample sequenced in a study of cytomegalovirus exposure and HLA in healthy donors. With 60 Vbeta and 13 Jbeta primers, the PCR was carried out. This table comes from immunoSEQ multiplex PCR, and its TCRdb copy is limited to in-frame clones, with some not included. The sample contains over 50,000 clones, about 80% of which appear only once. Sequenced input: PBMCs. The receptors here all came from a man in his forties in good health and CMV-seronegative.

This clone was detected only a few times. The chain is built from TRBV7-9 and TRBJ1-1; 9 bases agree with TRBD1. The V and J ends lost 0 bases and 0 bases, in that order; junction bases with no gene match: 5. The CDR3 runs 17 residues. Germline values: CDR1 SEHNR, CDR2 FQNEAQ (reference sequence). The CDR3 here is CASSLAGTGRLNTEAFF. The CDR3 bases are TGTGCCAGCAGCTTAGCGGGGACAGGGCGATTGAACACTGAAGCTTTCTTT. Full variable domain (outside the CDR3, taken from reference TRBV7-9 and TRBJ1-1): DTGVSQNPRHKITKRGQNVTFRCDPISEHNRLYWYRQTLGQGPEFLTYFQNEAQLEKSRLLSDRFSAERPKGSFSTLEIQRTEQGDSAMYLCASSLAGTGRLNTEAFFGQGTRLTVV.

The rearrangement uses TRBV6-5 and TRBJ2-5; D is undetermined. Trimming took off 7 bases at V and 5 bases at J, with 8 bases between the two ends. The CDR3 totals 11 residues. Germline V gene sequence: CDR1 MNHEY, CDR2 SVGAGI. In DNA form, the CDR3 reads TGTGCCAGCACCGCGAGGGAGACCCAGTACTTC. Residues: CASTARETQYF.

This clone appeared a single time. This chain links TRBV29-1 with TRBJ1-2; D is unresolved. The V end lost 3 bases, the J end lost 11 bases, and 13 bases lay between the germline ends. CDR3 size: 11 residues. The germline gives CDR1 SQVTM, CDR2 ANQGSEA. The CDR3 sequence: CSVDAGARYTF. The CDR3 bases are TGCAGCGTTGATGCTGGTGCGAGGTACACCTTC.

This clone has only one observation. The chain combines TRBV9 with TRBJ2-4, with 7 bases aligning to TRBD1. This CDR3 region has 17 residues. After removal of 3 bases from V and 1 base from J, the junction contained 10 bases not matched to a gene. Germline-derived CDR1 and CDR2 are SGDLS and YYNGEE. The CDR3: CASSARDSISAKNIQYF. CDR3 DNA sequence: TGTGCCAGCAGCGCCAGGGACAGTATTTCGGCCAAAAACATTCAGTACTTC.

V and J are TRBV5-1 and TRBJ2-5; TRBD2 aligns across 9 bases. After removal of 0 bases from V and 3 bases from J, the junction contained 6 bases not matched to a gene. The CDR3 has 16 amino acids. CDR1 SGHRS and CDR2 YFSETQ come from the germline V gene. CDR3 residues: CASSLDSGGPEETQYF. CDR3 DNA sequence: TGCGCCAGCAGCTTGGACAGCGGGGGGCCGGAAGAGACCCAGTACTTC. Full variable domain (missing parts from reference TRBV5-1 and TRBJ2-5): KAGVTQTPRYLIKTRGQQVTLSCSPISGHRSVSWYQQTPGQGLQFLFEYFSETQRNKGNFPGRFSGRQFSNSRSEMNVSTLELGDSALYLCASSLDSGGPEETQYFGPGTRLLVL.

The V call is TRBV30, the J call TRBJ1-2; 9 bases agree with TRBD1. This CDR3 comprises 15 residues. Germline V gene sequence: CDR1 GTSNPN, CDR2 SVGIG (reference sequence). V shed 2 bases and J 2 bases; nucleotides not matched to a gene: 6. CDR3 loop: CAWSPHTGGNYGYTF. In DNA form, the CDR3 reads TGTGCCTGGAGTCCCCATACAGGGGGCAACTATGGCTACACCTTC.